Presented here are 2 T cell receptor beta chains from one specimen sequenced in a study of T cells in Graves' hyperthyroidism and ophthalmopathy. There were TCR beta CDR3 regions amplified from RNA transcripts. Primed by the HTBI set, a first-round RT-PCR was run on the TCR CDR3. One entry per CDR3 protein, called by TCRdb with MiXCR from the multiplex PCR reads. The sample lists fewer than 600,000 distinct CDR3 sequences; approximately 15% were seen once. The sample comprised blood. Receptor source: a young woman with Graves' hyperthyroidism.

J is TRBJ2-3 and V is TRBV9; maybe TRBD2 (6 bases). V was clipped by 6 bases and J by 8 bases, with 13 bases between them. This CDR3 has 12 residues. Germline loops: CDR1 SGDLS, CDR2 YYNGEE. The CDR3 DNA reads TGTGCCAGCACCTTCGGAGGGACTACGCAGTATTTT. Translation: CASTFGGTTQYF. Based on the CDR3 plus reference TRBV9 and TRBJ2-3, the full variable domain is DSGVTQTPKHLITATGQRVTLRCSPRSGDLSVYWYQQSLDQGLQFLIQYYNGEERAKGNILERFSAQQFPDLHSELNLSSLELGDSALYFCASTFGGTTQYFGPGTRLTVL.

The sample holds a few counts of this clonotype. This chain connects TRBV30 to TRBJ1-5; possible D gene TRBD1, 5 bases. The V end lost 4 bases, the J end lost 11 bases, and 18 bases lay between the germline ends. Germline CDR1 reads GTSNPN; CDR2 reads SVGIG (reference sequence). This CDR3 region has 13 residues. This chain's CDR3 is CAWKVGGQSAQHF. The CDR3 bases are TGTGCCTGGAAGGTCGGGGGTCAATCAGCCCAGCATTTT.